This T cell receptor beta chain originates from a study of somatic mutations in cytotoxic T cells in rheumatoid arthritis. Study-wide points: Within 8 of 65 patients, the single biggest CD8+ clone made up more than 20% of CD8+ cells.

Libraries were prepared by immunoSEQ multiplex PCR; TCRdb keeps only in-frame clonotypes and omits some of them. The sample holds 10,000 to 12,000 clones, around nine tenths seen once. In germline, CDR1 is KGHSH, CDR2 LQKENI. V lost 4 bases and J lost 6; bases outside the gene matches: 10. The CDR3 consists of 15 residues. As for this clone: Its specificity is unknown.

This chain links TRBV18 with TRBJ1-1; 8 bases align to TRBD1. The source is a woman aged 18-29 years with rheumatoid arthritis. Specimen: CD4+ T cells sorted from blood. CDR3 nucleotide sequence: TGTGCCAGCTCACGGCCAGGGGGCTTTTCCGCTGAAGCTTTCTTT. Residues: CASSRPGGFSAEAFF.